This T cell receptor (beta chain) is from a study of T cells after yellow fever vaccination. From the 5' RACE reads, TCRdb called clonotypes with MiXCR, one entry per CDR3 protein. The sample has 300,000 to 450,000 distinct CDR3 sequences; roughly 8.6% are singletons. Germline CDR1 reads SGHAT; CDR2 reads FQDESV (reference sequence). This CDR3 spans 16 amino acids. The V end was cut by 4 bases, the J end by 1 base, with 16 bases between. The J gene is TRBJ2-5, the V gene TRBV11-1, with D possibly TRBD2 on 5 matching bases. The receptor was derived from a man between 18 and 35 years old who received the YFV17D yellow fever vaccine. The sequenced sample was PBMCs, obtained about 41 days after the first yellow fever vaccination. Here the CDR3 reads CASSSARAAFQETQYF. In DNA form, the CDR3 reads TGTGCCAGCAGCTCCGCGAGGGCAGCATTCCAAGAGACCCAGTACTTC.